The 20 T cell receptor beta chains below come from one sample, sequenced in a study of T cell responses to AZD1222 COVID-19 vaccine. Libraries were prepared by immunoSEQ multiplex PCR; TCRdb keeps only in-frame clonotypes and omits some of them. The table has approximately 110,000 clones, around 89% seen once. The material sequenced was peripheral blood, taken on day 0 of AZD1222 vaccination. The origin of the receptors is an adult in good health.

This chain joins TRBV4-3 and TRBJ2-1; TRBD2 matches 13 bases. J lost 3 bases, V lost 1 base, and 0 bases had no gene match. Germline V gene lookup returns CDR1 LGHNA and CDR2 YSLEER. The CDR3 extends over 16 amino acids. CDR3 in amino acids: CASSQGLAGGYNEQFF. For the CDR3, the DNA is TGCGCCAGCAGCCAAGGACTAGCGGGGGGCTACAATGAGCAGTTCTTC.

The rearrangement links TRBV6-5 to TRBJ2-1; D call uncertain. The germline gives CDR1 MNHEY, CDR2 SVGAGI. Trimming shortened V by 7 bases and J by 7 bases, and 8 bases separated the two germline ends. The CDR3 spans 11 residues. CDR3 nucleotides: TGTGCCAGCATGGGTTGGAATGAGCAGTTCTTC. As protein: CASMGWNEQFF.

This clone was counted a single time. The chain joins TRBV7-8 to TRBJ1-1; maybe TRBD1 (5 bases). Germline CDR1 reads SGHVS; CDR2 reads FQNEAQ. V lost 7 bases, J lost 4 bases, and 16 bases lay in between. The CDR3 extends over 14 amino acids. The CDR3 sequence: CASKLTGGGTEAFF. CDR3 nucleotides: TGTGCCAGCAAGCTAACCGGCGGGGGCACTGAAGCTTTCTTT. Supplemented by reference TRBV7-8 and TRBJ1-1, the full variable domain reads GAGVSQSPRYKVAKRGQDVALRCDPISGHVSLFWYQQALGQGPEFLTYFQNEAQLDKSGLPSDRFFAERPEGSVSTLKIQRTQQEDSAVYLCASKLTGGGTEAFFGQGTRLTVV.

The rearrangement links TRBV28 to TRBJ1-5; 9 bases align to TRBD1. CDR3 size: 15 residues. CDR1 and CDR2 from the germline V gene are MDHEN and SYDVKM. V shed 5 bases, J shed 6 bases, and the junction held 8 bases outside the gene matches. This chain's CDR3 is CASSPRTGAAQPQHF. CDR3 in DNA: TGTGCCAGCAGTCCCCGGACAGGGGCGGCTCAGCCCCAGCATTTT.

The chain recombines TRBV10-2 with TRBJ2-7; 10 nucleotides match TRBD2. The CDR3 consists of 12 residues. Per germline, CDR1 WSHSY and CDR2 SAAADI. The CDR3 coding sequence is TGCGGAACAGCGGGAGGGCCCTACGAGCAGTACTTC. It is translated as CGTAGGPYEQYF.

V gene TRBV21-1 combines with J gene TRBJ2-1. TRBV21-1 is classified as a pseudogene. The CDR3 sequence is 17 residues long. The CDR3 DNA reads as TGTGCCAGCAGCAAAGCCCCGGCAAAATCCCCCTACAATGAGCAGTTCTTC. Its protein product is CASSKAPAKSPYNEQFF.

This clone was counted a single time. The chain recombines TRBV18 with TRBJ1-4; no reliable D call. The V end was cut by 1 base, the J end by 4 bases, with 7 bases between. The CDR3 spans 14 residues. The V gene's germline CDR1 is KGHSH and CDR2 LQKENI. CDR3 sequence (DNA): TGTGCCAGCTCACCACAAGACTTTAATGAAAAACTGTTTTTT. This gives the protein CASSPQDFNEKLFF.

The rearrangement uses TRBV27 and TRBJ2-1; D is possibly TRBD1 or TRBD2 (5 bases each). Trimming removed 0 bases from V and 8 bases from J, with 11 bases in between. Germline CDR1 MNHEY, CDR2 SMNVEV (reference sequence). The CDR3 sequence is 14 residues long. CDR3 nucleotide sequence: TGTGCCAGCAGTTTATCGGGACCCGTCCATGAGCAGTTCTTC. It translates to CASSLSGPVHEQFF.

There are a few counts of this clone. The chain couples TRBV27 to TRBJ2-2; perhaps D is TRBD1 or TRBD2 (5 bases each). The CDR3 is 16 residues long. The germline V gene has CDR1 MNHEY and CDR2 SMNVEV (reference sequence). Trimming removed 1 base at V and 1 base at J, with 10 bases between. As DNA, the CDR3 is TGTGCCAGCAGTTTATTGGGGACGTTGAACACCGGGGAGCTGTTTTTT. This translates into CASSLLGTLNTGELFF.

The chain has TRBV10-3 and TRBJ1-6, with D possibly matching TRBD1 (6 bases). CDR1 and CDR2 (germline): ENHRY, SYGVKD. The CDR3 is 15 amino acids. V was clipped by 0 bases and J by 5 bases, with 8 bases between them. The CDR3 loop is CAISESRGDNSPLHF. CDR3 sequence (DNA): TGTGCCATCAGTGAGTCGAGGGGGGATAATTCACCCCTCCACTTT.

This clone was counted a few times. The rearrangement links TRBV19 to TRBJ1-2; tentative D call: TRBD1 (5 bases). There are 13 residues in the CDR3. Deletions cut 3 bases from V and 4 bases from J, with 9 bases between. Looked up from germline, CDR1 is LNHDA and CDR2 is SQIVND (reference sequence). The CDR3 DNA is TGTGCCAGTAGTATTGGGAGGGGCTATGGCTACACCTTC. It specifies CASSIGRGYGYTF.

This clone was detected many times. V is TRBV11-2 and J is TRBJ1-3; D remains unclear. Germline V CDR1 and CDR2: SGHAT, FQNNGV. Trimming took off 4 bases at V and 4 bases at J, with 11 bases between the two ends. CDR3 size: 14 residues. The CDR3 coding sequence is TGTGCCAGCAGCTCCATATCCGGGGGAAACACCATATATTTT. Encoded protein: CASSSISGGNTIYF.

This clone was seen a single time. The chain is built from TRBV7-9 and TRBJ1-6; D not certain. The germline V gene has CDR1 SEHNR and CDR2 FQNEAQ (reference sequence). V lost 2 bases, J lost 7 bases, and 12 bases lay in between. The CDR3 extends over 15 amino acids. The CDR3 DNA is TGTGCCAGCAGCTTATTAGAGGCTTTCAATTCACCCCTCCACTTT. This encodes CASSLLEAFNSPLHF.

The chain couples TRBV20-1 to TRBJ1-2; D unclear. The V end was cut by 6 bases, the J end by 8 bases, with 13 bases between. The CDR3 runs 11 residues. The V gene's germline CDR1 is DFQATT and CDR2 SNEGSKA (reference sequence). In DNA form, the CDR3 reads TGCAGTGCCTTCGTCGAGTACGGCTACACCTTC. Residues: CSAFVEYGYTF.

This chain joins TRBV5-4 and TRBJ2-5, with 11 bases aligning to TRBD2. Germline V gives CDR1 SGHNT, CDR2 YYREEE (reference sequence). The V and J ends lost 1 base and 7 bases, in that order; junction bases with no gene match: 15. The CDR3 has 18 amino acids. CDR3 residues: CASSLSSGGVFKIGTQYF. Written as DNA, the CDR3 is TGTGCCAGCAGCTTGAGTAGCGGGGGGGTGTTCAAAATAGGGACCCAGTACTTC. The variable domain in full, completed from reference TRBV5-4 and TRBJ2-5, reads ETGVTQSPTHLIKTRGQQVTLRCSSQSGHNTVSWYQQALGQGPQFIFQYYREEENGRGNFPPRFSGLQFPNYSSELNVNALELDDSALYLCASSLSSGGVFKIGTQYFGPGTRLLVL.

The chain uses TRBV27 and TRBJ2-1; 10 nucleotides align to TRBD1. The ends lost 6 bases at V and 7 bases at J; junction bases unmatched: 6. CDR3 size: 14 residues. The germline CDR1 and CDR2 sequences are MNHEY and SMNVEV (reference sequence). The CDR3 DNA reads as TGTGCCAGCAGCCCTCCGGGACAGGGGAATGAGCAGTTCTTC. It codes for CASSPPGQGNEQFF.

Here the CDR3 reads CASSEEGKGNTIYF. The CDR3 coding sequence is TGTGCCAGCAGTGAAGAGGGGAAGGGAAACACCATATATTTT. The chain employs TRBV6-1 and TRBJ1-3; D possibly corresponds to TRBD1 (5 bases). Deletions cut 1 base from V and 4 bases from J, with 8 bases between. CDR1 and CDR2 from the germline V gene are MNHNS and SASEGT. This CDR3 is built from 14 residues.

This clone was counted once. The CDR3 region is CASSLSLGQGYVYTQYF. The CDR3 DNA is TGTGCCAGCAGTTTATCGTTGGGACAGGGGTACGTCTATACGCAGTATTTT. The gene calls are TRBV27 and TRBJ2-3; 10 positions match TRBD1. Germline V lookup: CDR1 MNHEY, CDR2 SMNVEV (reference sequence). CDR3 length: 17 amino acids. The junction had 10 bases not matched to a gene; V was cut back by 0 bases and J by 7 bases.

The chain employs TRBV6-2 or TRBV6-3 and TRBJ2-7; D gene ambiguous. CDR3 length equals 15 residues. Trimming shortened V by 4 bases and J by 7 bases, and 20 bases separated the two germline ends. CDR1 is MNHEY, CDR2 SVGEGT, per germline. The CDR3 sequence is CASSWAAHTRVEQYF. Written as DNA, the CDR3 is TGTGCCAGCAGTTGGGCCGCACACACAAGGGTTGAGCAGTACTTC.

CDR3 nucleotide sequence: TGTGCCAGCAGCAGGGGGAGCACTGAAGCTTTCTTT. Its protein product is CASSRGSTEAFF. The J gene is TRBJ1-1, the V gene TRBV2; 7 bases map to TRBD1. V lost 6 bases, J lost 4 bases, and 2 bases stayed unmatched. Germline V lookup: CDR1 SNHLY, CDR2 FYNNEI. The CDR3 sequence is 12 residues long. Supplemented by reference TRBV2 and TRBJ1-1, the full variable domain reads EPEVTQTPSHQVTQMGQEVILRCVPISNHLYFYWYRQILGQKVEFLVSFYNNEISEKSEIFDDQFSVERPDGSNFTLKIRSTKLEDSAMYFCASSRGSTEAFFGQGTRLTVV.